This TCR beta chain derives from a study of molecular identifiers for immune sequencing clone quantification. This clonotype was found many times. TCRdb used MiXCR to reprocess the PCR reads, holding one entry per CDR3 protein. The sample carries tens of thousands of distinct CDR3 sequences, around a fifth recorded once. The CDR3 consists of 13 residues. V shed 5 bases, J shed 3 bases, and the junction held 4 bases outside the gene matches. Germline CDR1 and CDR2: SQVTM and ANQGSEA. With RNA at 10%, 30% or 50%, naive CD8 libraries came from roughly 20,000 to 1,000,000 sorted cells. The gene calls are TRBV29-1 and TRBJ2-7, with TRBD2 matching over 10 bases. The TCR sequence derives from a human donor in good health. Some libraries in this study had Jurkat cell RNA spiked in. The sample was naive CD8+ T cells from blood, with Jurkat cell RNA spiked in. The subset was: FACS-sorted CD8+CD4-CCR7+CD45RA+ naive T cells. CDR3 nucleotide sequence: TGCAGCGTTCGCCTAGCGGGGGTCTACGAGCAGTACTTC. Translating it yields CSVRLAGVYEQYF.